This T cell receptor beta chain was identified during a study of T-cell reconstitution after alpha-beta-depleted transplantation in children. Preparation of the TCRbeta library involved a method that used unique molecular identifiers. TCRdb reprocessed the PCR reads with MiXCR, giving one entry per CDR3 protein. The sample consists of over 100,000 distinct CDR3 sequences, 10% of them appearing once. This clonotype was seen only a few times. This specimen was PBMCs, taken before TCRalphabeta/CD19-depleted stem cell transplant. The TCR comes from a boy between 2 and 10 years old with acute lymphoblastic leukemia, due to receive a stem cell transplant.

The CDR3 protein is CASSVAYNTEAFF. DNA of the CDR3: TGTGCCAGCAGCGTAGCTTATAACACTGAAGCTTTCTTT. The chain recombines TRBV9 with TRBJ1-1; D gene ambiguous. Germline V gene lookup returns CDR1 SGDLS and CDR2 YYNGEE. The CDR3 is 13 residues long. The V gene lost 0 bases and the J gene lost 2 bases, with 5 bases spanning the gap. The complete variable domain, with remaining parts taken from reference TRBV9 and TRBJ1-1, reads DSGVTQTPKHLITATGQRVTLRCSPRSGDLSVYWYQQSLDQGLQFLIQYYNGEERAKGNILERFSAQQFPDLHSELNLSSLELGDSALYFCASSVAYNTEAFFGQGTRLTVV.